A single sample gave rise to the 19 T cell receptor beta chains below, sequenced in a study of patients and donors after allogeneic stem cell transplantation. Via MiXCR, TCRdb re-called the RT-PCR reads, giving one row per CDR3 protein. The table records more than 850,000 distinct CDR3 sequences, roughly 18% of them present only once. Input material: blood, either unsorted or a sorted T cell fraction (not recorded which). Receptors originate from a human donor who was either an allogeneic HSCT recipient or a stem cell or donor lymphocyte infusion donor (not recorded which). It is not recorded whose cells these are; they may come from a transplant donor.

This clonotype has more than one count but fewer than ten. V is TRBV5-5 and J is TRBJ2-6; D is perhaps TRBD2 (5 bases). Looked up from germline, CDR1 is SGHKS and CDR2 is YYEKEE (reference sequence). This CDR3 spans 16 amino acids. Trimming took off 0 bases at V and 2 bases at J, with 9 bases between the two ends. The CDR3 sequence: CASSLAVGAGANVLTF. In DNA form, the CDR3 reads TGTGCCAGCAGCTTGGCCGTCGGGGCTGGGGCCAACGTCCTGACTTTC.

J is TRBJ2-7 and V is TRBV20-1; 7 bases fit TRBD1. Germline V CDR1 and CDR2: DFQATT, SNEGSKA (reference sequence). The CDR3 is 15 residues long. Trimming at V came to 2 bases and at J to 6 bases, leaving 13 bases not matched to a gene. The chain's CDR3 is CSARRPGQRIVEQYF. CDR3 nucleotide sequence: TGCAGTGCTAGACGCCCGGGACAGAGGATTGTCGAGCAGTACTTC.

The J gene is TRBJ2-1, the V gene TRBV6-2 or TRBV6-3; the match to TRBD2 covers 12 bases. J was trimmed by 12 bases and V by 2 bases; bases with no gene match: 11. In germline, CDR1 is MNHEY, CDR2 SVGEGT. The CDR3 loop spans 16 amino acids. CDR3 DNA: TGTGCCAGCAGTTACGACCTAGCGGGGGGGCCTAGAGTGCAGTTCTTC. This translates into CASSYDLAGGPRVQFF.

In its sample, this clonotype was seen a few times. V usage is TRBV10-3 and J usage is TRBJ1-5, with 7 bases fitting TRBD1. Germline V gene lookup returns CDR1 ENHRY and CDR2 SYGVKD. The CDR3 totals 15 residues. Losses at the gene ends were 8 bases for V and 0 bases for J; bases not matched to a gene: 7. This chain's CDR3 is CAIGRGTDSNQPQHF. The CDR3 nucleotides are TGTGCCATCGGGAGAGGGACAGATAGCAATCAGCCCCAGCATTTT.

This clonotype has only a few counts. CDR3 residues: CASSYSRPGYTEAFF. DNA of the CDR3: TGTGCCAGCAGTTACTCGAGGCCGGGATACACTGAAGCTTTCTTT. This chain links TRBV6-5 with TRBJ1-1; D is ambiguous. V was shortened by 0 bases and J by 3 bases, with 11 bases between the two germline ends. Germline-derived CDR1 and CDR2 are MNHEY and SVGAGI. The CDR3 runs to 15 residues.

This clonotype occurred a few times. This chain's CDR3 is CASSFLGLVYEQYF. The CDR3 nucleotides read TGTGCCAGCAGCTTCCTGGGACTAGTCTACGAGCAGTACTTC. The chain combines TRBV7-8 with TRBJ2-7, with TRBD2 matching 8 bases. V lost 3 bases to trimming and J lost 3 bases; unmatched junction nucleotides: 4. Germline CDR1 SGHVS, CDR2 FQNEAQ. CDR3 size: 14 residues.

The rearrangement uses TRBV5-1 and TRBJ2-7; TRBD2 might be the D (5 bases). The CDR3 covers 16 residues. V lost 0 bases and J 1 base, leaving 14 bases between the germline ends. Germline V CDR1 and CDR2: SGHRS, YFSETQ. The CDR3 nucleotides read TGCGCCAGCAGCTTGGCCTCAGAGCGGCCATCCTACGAGCAGTACTTC. It encodes CASSLASERPSYEQYF.

The gene calls are TRBV7-8 and TRBJ2-1; D gene ambiguous. Germline loops: CDR1 SGHVS, CDR2 FQNEAQ. Deletions cut 1 base from V and 0 bases from J, with 13 bases between. The CDR3 length is 17 residues. The CDR3 DNA reads as TGTGCCAGCAGCTTAGACCAGGTACGGAGCTCCTACAATGAGCAGTTCTTC. It codes for CASSLDQVRSSYNEQFF. Complete variable domain (other parts from reference TRBV7-8 and TRBJ2-1): GAGVSQSPRYKVAKRGQDVALRCDPISGHVSLFWYQQALGQGPEFLTYFQNEAQLDKSGLPSDRFFAERPEGSVSTLKIQRTQQEDSAVYLCASSLDQVRSSYNEQFFGPGTRLTVL.

This clonotype has just a few counts. This chain links TRBV4-3 with TRBJ1-1, with D hard to call. Per germline, CDR1 LGHNA and CDR2 YSLEER. The CDR3 runs 14 residues. Trimming removed 2 bases from V and 1 base from J, with 8 bases in between. CDR3 sequence: CASSQFRQNTEAFF. CDR3 nucleotides: TGCGCCAGCAGCCAATTCAGGCAGAACACTGAAGCTTTCTTT.

This clonotype has a handful of counts. V and J are TRBV12-3 or TRBV12-4 and TRBJ2-3; D ambiguous. V was cut by 3 bases and J by 10 bases, with 14 bases left in between. The CDR3 has 13 amino acids. For the CDR3, the DNA is TGTGCCAGCAGTTTTAACACGGGTGGCGCGCAGTATTTT. Protein sequence: CASSFNTGGAQYF.

On this clonotype: Just one base apart from a much larger clone, this may be a read error. This chain uses TRBV7-2 with TRBJ2-5, with 7 nucleotides matching TRBD1. The CDR3 spans 13 residues. Per germline, CDR1 SGHTA and CDR2 FQGNSA. Unmatched junction bases numbered 2, after V lost 5 bases and J lost 2 bases. The CDR3 coding sequence is TGTGCCAGCAGCATGGGACAGCAAGAGACCCAGTACTTC. Translating gives CASSMGQQETQYF.

A few counts support this clonotype. The gene calls are TRBV28 and TRBJ1-6, with a possible D match to TRBD1 (6 bases). CDR1 is MDHEN, CDR2 SYDVKM, per germline. V was trimmed by 6 bases and J by 10 bases, leaving 16 bases between them. There are 14 residues in the CDR3. The CDR3 bases are TGTGCCAGCAGCCGACAGGCCCATAGATCACCCCTCCACTTT. This encodes CASSRQAHRSPLHF.

This clonotype has a handful of counts. The chain is built from TRBV27 and TRBJ1-5, with D perhaps matching TRBD1 (5 bases). The V gene lost 6 bases and the J gene lost 2 bases, with 8 bases spanning the gap. The CDR3 is 13 amino acids. CDR1 and CDR2 from the germline V gene are MNHEY and SMNVEV (reference sequence). The CDR3 coding sequence is TGTGCCAGCAGGGAGACAGGCAATCAGCCCCAGCATTTT. Amino acids: CASRETGNQPQHF.

The rearrangement links TRBV3-1 to TRBJ2-7; D is unclear. CDR3 length equals 14 residues. Germline loops: CDR1 LGHDT, CDR2 YNNKEL (reference sequence). V was pared by 2 bases and J by 3 bases, with 11 bases between. The CDR3 sequence: CASSQNAGNYEQYF. The CDR3 DNA is TGTGCCAGCAGCCAAAATGCAGGAAACTACGAGCAGTACTTC.

The chain carries TRBV20-1 and TRBJ2-1; D possibly corresponds to TRBD2 (5 bases). The V and J ends lost 5 bases and 2 bases respectively, with 13 bases between them. Germline assignment: CDR1 DFQATT and CDR2 SNEGSKA (reference sequence). The CDR3 totals 14 residues. Here the CDR3 reads CSAPGPGTYNEQFF. The CDR3 nucleotides read TGCAGTGCTCCTGGGCCGGGGACCTACAATGAGCAGTTCTTC.

This clonotype was found many times. V is TRBV12-3 or TRBV12-4 and J is TRBJ2-1; TRBD2 agrees at 8 bases. After removal of 2 bases from V and 7 bases from J, the junction contained 7 bases not matched to a gene. CDR3 length equals 15 residues. The CDR3 coding sequence is TGTGCCAGCAGTTTAAGGGAGGCGGGGGGTAATGAGCAGTTCTTC. This sequence encodes CASSLREAGGNEQFF.

This clonotype was seen more than once but under ten times. This chain connects TRBV6-6 to TRBJ2-3, with 8 bases aligning to TRBD2. Germline CDR1 is MNHNY and CDR2 is SVGAGI (reference sequence). This CDR3 is built from 13 residues. Trimming at V came to 7 bases and at J to 4 bases, leaving 4 bases not matched to a gene. The CDR3: CASTREGSDTQYF. DNA of the CDR3: TGTGCCAGCACCCGGGAGGGATCAGATACGCAGTATTTT.

Ten or more counts support this clonotype. The chain has TRBV27 and TRBJ2-5, with D unresolved. Germline-derived CDR1 and CDR2 are MNHEY and SMNVEV (reference sequence). The CDR3 is made up of 15 amino acids. V lost 0 bases and J 2 bases, leaving 10 bases between the germline ends. CDR3 in amino acids: CASSLSRGSQETQYF. CDR3 nucleotide sequence: TGTGCCAGCAGTTTATCTCGCGGTTCACAAGAGACCCAGTACTTC.

The chain recombines TRBV7-9 with TRBJ1-6, with D unclear. Germline CDR1 is SEHNR and CDR2 is FQNEAQ (reference sequence). Trimming took 10 bases from V and 2 from J, leaving 12 bases between them. The CDR3 runs 14 residues. In DNA form, the CDR3 reads TGTGCCACCGGGAGTAGTGCCTATAATTCACCCCTCCACTTT. Its protein product is CATGSSAYNSPLHF.